The 14 T cell receptor beta chains below were found in one sample sequenced in a study of blood T cell repertoires in COVID-19. The repertoire was sequenced with immunoSEQ multiplex PCR; TCRdb's copy has only in-frame clones and lacks some. Among a few hundred thousand clones listed, about 90% were seen once. The sequenced sample was PBMCs or T cells enriched from blood (not recorded which). These receptors were taken from a human donor in a cohort exposed to, infected with or recovered from COVID-19 (not recorded which). The donor label of this sample is uncertain.

The CDR3 DNA follows: TGTGCCAGCAGCTTATGGGAGGGCACTGAAGCTTTCTTT. This codes for CASSLWEGTEAFF. The rearrangement uses TRBV5-5 and TRBJ1-1; D is unresolved. Trimming shortened V by 2 bases and J by 4 bases, and 9 bases separated the two germline ends. Germline values: CDR1 SGHKS, CDR2 YYEKEE (reference sequence). The CDR3 loop spans 13 amino acids.

The sample holds one count of this clone. CDR3 DNA: TGTGCCAGCAGTTTTTACAGGGAAAACGGTGAGCAGTTCTTC. Its protein is CASSFYRENGEQFF. V is TRBV6-1 and J is TRBJ2-1; tentatively, D is TRBD1 (6 bases). With 5 bases removed from V and 9 bases from J, the gap between germline ends came to 17 bases. The V gene's germline CDR1 is MNHNS and CDR2 SASEGT. CDR3 length: 14 amino acids.

This chain connects TRBV2 to TRBJ1-2; possible D gene TRBD1, 6 bases. The CDR3 is made up of 15 amino acids. Germline values: CDR1 SNHLY, CDR2 FYNNEI. The ends were cut back, 4 bases at V and 6 bases at J, with 18 bases in the middle. For the CDR3, the DNA is TGTGCCAGCAGTGTGTCACAGGGTACCGGGCATGGCTACACCTTC. Translating gives CASSVSQGTGHGYTF.

The chain employs TRBV5-1 and TRBJ2-3; D unresolved. Trimming cost V 4 bases and J 2 bases, with 14 bases left between them. The germline V gene encodes CDR1 SGHRS and CDR2 YFSETQ. This CDR3 contains 15 residues. CDR3 DNA sequence: TGCGCCAGCAGCGGGCAATTTGTGCCCACAGATACGCAGTATTTT. It codes for CASSGQFVPTDTQYF.

The chain employs TRBV27 and TRBJ1-4, with D possibly being TRBD1 (6 bases). From germline, CDR1 is MNHEY and CDR2 SMNVEV (reference sequence). The V and J ends lost 7 bases and 7 bases respectively, with 19 bases between them. This CDR3 contains 15 residues. CDR3 amino acids: CASKFTGLPGEKLFF. DNA for the CDR3: TGTGCCAGCAAGTTTACAGGGCTACCAGGTGAAAAACTGTTTTTT.

This sequence joins TRBV2 and TRBJ1-2, with D tentatively TRBD1 (6 bases). The germline gives CDR1 SNHLY, CDR2 FYNNEI. V lost 6 bases, J lost 5 bases, and 13 bases lay in between. The CDR3 is 13 amino acids. The CDR3 sequence: CASSPPGEYGYTF. In DNA, the CDR3 is TGTGCCAGCAGCCCCCCAGGGGAGTATGGCTACACCTTC.

V usage is TRBV20-1 and J usage is TRBJ1-1; tentative D call: TRBD1 (6 bases). The germline V gene has CDR1 DFQATT and CDR2 SNEGSKA (reference sequence). The CDR3 is made up of 14 amino acids. With 3 bases removed from V and 6 bases from J, the gap between germline ends came to 17 bases. Here the CDR3 DNA reads TGCAGTGCTAGTTTTCATACCGCAGGGGCTGAAGCTTTCTTT. As protein: CSASFHTAGAEAFF.

The chain is built from TRBV10-3 and TRBJ1-5; the match to TRBD1 covers 11 bases. Germline CDR1 is ENHRY and CDR2 is SYGVKD. The CDR3 has 15 amino acids. J lost 7 bases, V lost 6 bases, and 8 bases had no gene match. In DNA, the CDR3 is TGTGCCATCAGGGAGGGACAGGGGGTCAGGCAGCCCCAGCATTTT. Translated, it gives CAIREGQGVRQPQHF.

The chain carries TRBV4-3 and TRBJ2-7, with 8 bases identical to TRBD1. The CDR3 length is 14 residues. V was clipped by 4 bases and J by 6 bases; unmatched bases: 8. From germline, CDR1 is LGHNA and CDR2 YSLEER. The DNA of the CDR3 is TGCGCCAGCAGCCGACAGGGGTCCCCCGGCGAGCAGTACTTC. Encoded protein: CASSRQGSPGEQYF.

This chain links TRBV19 with TRBJ1-4; D is possibly TRBD1 (5 bases). V was pared by 10 bases and J by 4 bases, with 16 bases between. The CDR3 has 14 residues. Germline V CDR1 and CDR2: LNHDA, SQIVND (reference sequence). The CDR3 DNA sequence: TGTGCCACGACCTACGGGACTTATAATGAAAAACTGTTTTTT. The encoded protein is CATTYGTYNEKLFF.

This clone was observed once. This chain connects TRBV9 to TRBJ2-2; no reliable D call. V gave up 3 bases and J gave up 7 bases, with 13 bases separating them. The CDR3 is 14 residues long. CDR1 and CDR2 (germline): SGDLS, YYNGEE. Here the CDR3 DNA reads TGTGCCAGCAGCGCCCTACCTGTGAACGGGGAGCTGTTTTTT. This sequence encodes CASSALPVNGELFF.

This clone appeared a few times. The V gene is TRBV7-9, the J gene TRBJ2-5; no reliable D call. Germline values: CDR1 SEHNR, CDR2 FQNEAQ (reference sequence). The CDR3 is 12 amino acids. Trimming removed 5 bases from V and 4 bases from J, with 8 bases in between. CDR3 protein: CASSGSRETQYF. CDR3 nucleotide sequence: TGTGCCAGCAGCGGTAGCAGAGAGACCCAGTACTTC.

V is TRBV18 and J is TRBJ1-1, with 9 bases matching TRBD1. There are 14 residues in the CDR3. V was clipped by 5 bases and J by 1 base; unmatched bases: 2. Germline CDR1 and CDR2: KGHSH and LQKENI. The CDR3 nucleotides read TGTGCCAGCTCATCGGGACAGGGGAACACTGAAGCTTTCTTT. As protein: CASSSGQGNTEAFF.

V gene TRBV19 combines with J gene TRBJ2-2; 10 bases are a match to TRBD2. The CDR3 is made up of 17 amino acids. CDR1 and CDR2 from the germline V gene are LNHDA and SQIVND (reference sequence). The J segment lost 7 bases and the V segment lost 7 bases, leaving 15 bases of the junction unmatched. The CDR3 reads CASNPGTSVHGGGELFF. The CDR3 nucleotides read TGTGCCAGTAACCCCGGGACTAGCGTCCATGGGGGCGGGGAGCTGTTTTTT.